Listed below are T cell receptor beta chains from one sample, sequenced in a study of PD-L1 blockade in urothelial cancer. Some clones are missing from TCRdb's copy, which holds only in-frame ones; the method was immunoSEQ multiplex PCR. This sample has around 100,000 clones, with 80% to 95% found just once. Sample: PBMCs, taken around atezolizumab (anti-PD-L1) treatment. These receptors all come from a man in his 60s with urothelial cancer. The CDR3 runs from the conserved cysteine through the conserved F or W.

TRBV14 CASSPNVYGTEAFF
TRBV19 CASSIHGTGAGGVEQYF
TRBV21-1 CANITTGGHDGYTF
TRBV11-2 CASSLESGILYTQYF
TRBV30 CAWSVGAGPYNEQFF
TRBV15 CATSRVYAGNYNEQFF
TRBV19 CASLQPSNYGYTF
TRBV25-1 CASSEYGAGGRYEQYF
TRBV19 CASSKKEDYGYTF
TRBV18 CASSPGVYSGNTIYF
TRBV5-5 CASSLAGALYGYTF
TRBV6-5 CASSLQGDYGYTF
TRBV28 CASSLGGSPNEQFF
TRBV6-1 CASSLDREEKLFF
TRBV5-4 CASSLRQETQYF
TRBV6-1 CASRATGGFYGYTF
TRBV27 CASSGRDFNNEQFF
TRBV14 CASSQGKLAGGQAGELFF